This entry describes one T cell receptor beta chain. Its cognate antigen is unknown. The sample comes from a study of vaccination and CD4 T cells after COVID-19. Treatment of the sample: approximately 9-day PBMC culture with coronavirus spike peptide pools or control peptides (ViraFEST assay). There are 14 residues in the CDR3. After removal of 6 bases from V and 2 bases from J, the junction contained 7 bases not matched to a gene. Germline CDR1 is MDHEN and CDR2 is SYDVKM. The Oncomine TCR Beta short-read assay sequenced DNA from cultured CD4+ T cells. Using its own MiXCR run on the PCR reads, TCRdb lists one record per CDR3 protein. The sample gives roughly 12,000 distinct CDR3 sequences, 40% to 50% of which show up once; 20% to 25% is in the top ten.

Sequencing was done on a sample of CD4+ T cells from blood, cultured in vitro. The chain links TRBV28 to TRBJ2-7, with 7 bases lining up with TRBD2. This sequence originates from a human donor who had recovered from COVID-19. CDR3 sequence (DNA): TGTGCCAGCAGGCCTAGCGGAAGTCCCTACGAGCAGTACTTC. This encodes CASRPSGSPYEQYF.